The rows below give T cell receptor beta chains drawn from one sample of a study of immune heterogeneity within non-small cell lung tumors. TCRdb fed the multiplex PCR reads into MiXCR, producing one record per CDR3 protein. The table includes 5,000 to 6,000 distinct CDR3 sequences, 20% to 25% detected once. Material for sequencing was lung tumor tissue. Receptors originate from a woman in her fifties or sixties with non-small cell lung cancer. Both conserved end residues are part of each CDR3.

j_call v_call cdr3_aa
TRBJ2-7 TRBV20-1 CSARAAGRLYEQYF
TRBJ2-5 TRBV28 CASSTPGQEFHF
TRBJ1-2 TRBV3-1 CASSPLRAGYGYTF
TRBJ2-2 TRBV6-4 CASSARDTGELFF
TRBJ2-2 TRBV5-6 CASSLDGREGGELFF
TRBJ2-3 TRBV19 CASSIVPQDTQYF
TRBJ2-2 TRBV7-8 CASSLVTYTGELFF
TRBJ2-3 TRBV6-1 CASRGRPSTDTQYF
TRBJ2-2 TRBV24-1 CATSDPAQWPNTGELFF
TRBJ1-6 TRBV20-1 CSASGRSSYNSPLHF
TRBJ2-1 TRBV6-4 CASSDSGGSSYNEQFF
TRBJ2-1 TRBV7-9 CASRDRGHNEQFF
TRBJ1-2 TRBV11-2 CASSLGTNYGYTF
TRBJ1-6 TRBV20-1 CSASLTVRGIVYNSPLHF
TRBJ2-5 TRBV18 CASSPPGSRFWETQYF
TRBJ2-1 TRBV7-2 CASSLRTSGSNEQFF
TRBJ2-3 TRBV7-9 CASSTWMREADTQYF
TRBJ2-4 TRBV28 CASSTRGDRDLENIQYF
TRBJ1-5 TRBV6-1 CASSDYGHNQPQHF
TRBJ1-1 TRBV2 CARTTENTEAFF
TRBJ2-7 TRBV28 CASSLKRAGGTYEQYF
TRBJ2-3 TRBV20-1 CSARYEMWVTDTQYF
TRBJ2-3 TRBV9 CASSGGRWADTQYF
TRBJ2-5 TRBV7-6 CASSLEYRKETQYF
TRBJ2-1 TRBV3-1 CASSPGLAGEGNEQFF
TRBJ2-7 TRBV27 CASSLKRGRYEQYF
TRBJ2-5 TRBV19 CASSITLAGETQYF
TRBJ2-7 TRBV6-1 CASSPLIAGAPGEQYF